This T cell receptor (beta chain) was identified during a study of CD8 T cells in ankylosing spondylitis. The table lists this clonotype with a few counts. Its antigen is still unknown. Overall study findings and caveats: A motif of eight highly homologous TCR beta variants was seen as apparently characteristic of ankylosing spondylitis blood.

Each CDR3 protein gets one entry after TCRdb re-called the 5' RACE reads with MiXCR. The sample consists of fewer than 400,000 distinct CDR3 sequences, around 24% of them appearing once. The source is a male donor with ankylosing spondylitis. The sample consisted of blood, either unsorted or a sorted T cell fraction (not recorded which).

CDR3 bases: TGTGCCAGCGACGGCGTGGGTAGAACAGATACGCAGTATTTT. Amino acids: CASDGVGRTDTQYF. The chain couples TRBV7-2 to TRBJ2-3; D ambiguous. Germline-derived CDR1 and CDR2 are SGHTA and FQGNSA. This CDR3 comprises 14 residues. The germline V and J ends were trimmed by 8 bases and 3 bases, with 15 bases remaining between them.